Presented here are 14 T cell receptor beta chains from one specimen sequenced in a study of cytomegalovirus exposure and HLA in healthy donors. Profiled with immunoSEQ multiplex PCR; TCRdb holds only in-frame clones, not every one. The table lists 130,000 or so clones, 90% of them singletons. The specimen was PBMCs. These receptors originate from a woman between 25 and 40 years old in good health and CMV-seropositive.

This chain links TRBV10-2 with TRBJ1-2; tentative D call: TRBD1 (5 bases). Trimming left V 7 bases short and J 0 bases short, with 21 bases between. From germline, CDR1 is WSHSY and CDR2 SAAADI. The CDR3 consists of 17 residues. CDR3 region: CASTRGDLQIANYGYTF. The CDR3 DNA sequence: TGCGCCAGCACCCGGGGGGACCTTCAAATAGCTAACTATGGCTACACCTTC.

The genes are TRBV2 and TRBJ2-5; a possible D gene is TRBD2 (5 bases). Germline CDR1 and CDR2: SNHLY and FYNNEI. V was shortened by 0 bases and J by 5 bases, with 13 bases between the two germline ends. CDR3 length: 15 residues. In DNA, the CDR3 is TGTGCCAGCAGTGAAGCGCGGGCTGGAAAGGAGACCCAGTACTTC. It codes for CASSEARAGKETQYF. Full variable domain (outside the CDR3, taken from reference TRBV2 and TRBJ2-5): EPEVTQTPSHQVTQMGQEVILRCVPISNHLYFYWYRQILGQKVEFLVSFYNNEISEKSEIFDDQFSVERPDGSNFTLKIRSTKLEDSAMYFCASSEARAGKETQYFGPGTRLLVL.

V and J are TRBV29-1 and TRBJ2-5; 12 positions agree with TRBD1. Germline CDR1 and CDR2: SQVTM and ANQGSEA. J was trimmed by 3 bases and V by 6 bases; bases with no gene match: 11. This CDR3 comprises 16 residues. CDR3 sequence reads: CSVPGTGGSWEETQYF. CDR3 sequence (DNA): TGCAGCGTGCCCGGGACAGGGGGCTCGTGGGAAGAGACCCAGTACTTC.

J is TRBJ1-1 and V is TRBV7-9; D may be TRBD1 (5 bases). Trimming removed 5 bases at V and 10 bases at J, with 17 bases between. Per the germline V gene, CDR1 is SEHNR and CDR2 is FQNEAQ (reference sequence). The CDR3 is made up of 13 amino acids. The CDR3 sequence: CASSPGSQGLAFF. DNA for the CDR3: TGTGCCAGCAGCCCGGGGTCCCAGGGACTAGCTTTCTTT.

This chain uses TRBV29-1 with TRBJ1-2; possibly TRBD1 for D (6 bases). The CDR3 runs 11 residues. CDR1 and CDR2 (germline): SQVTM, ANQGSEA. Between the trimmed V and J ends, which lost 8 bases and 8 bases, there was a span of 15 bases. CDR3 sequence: CSTVGALGYTF. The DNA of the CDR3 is TGCAGCACCGTGGGGGCCCTAGGCTACACCTTC.

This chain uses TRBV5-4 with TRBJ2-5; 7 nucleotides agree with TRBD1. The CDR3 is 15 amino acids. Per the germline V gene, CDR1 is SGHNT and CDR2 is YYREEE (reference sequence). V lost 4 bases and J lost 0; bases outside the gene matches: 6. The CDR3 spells CASSTPGQNQETQYF. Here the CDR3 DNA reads TGTGCCAGCAGCACGCCGGGACAGAACCAAGAGACCCAGTACTTC.

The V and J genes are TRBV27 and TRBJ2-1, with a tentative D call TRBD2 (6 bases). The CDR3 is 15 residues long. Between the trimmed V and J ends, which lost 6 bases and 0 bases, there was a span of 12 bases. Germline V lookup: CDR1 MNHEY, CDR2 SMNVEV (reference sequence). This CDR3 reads CASRGGALSYNEQFF. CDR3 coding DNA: TGTGCCAGCAGGGGGGGTGCCCTCTCCTACAATGAGCAGTTCTTC.

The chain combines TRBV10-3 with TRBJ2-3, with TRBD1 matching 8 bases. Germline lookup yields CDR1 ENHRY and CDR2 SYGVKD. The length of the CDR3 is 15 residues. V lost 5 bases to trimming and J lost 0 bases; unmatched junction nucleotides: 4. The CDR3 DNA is TGTGCCATCAGTTCAGGGGGCGGGAGCACAGATACGCAGTATTTT. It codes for CAISSGGGSTDTQYF.

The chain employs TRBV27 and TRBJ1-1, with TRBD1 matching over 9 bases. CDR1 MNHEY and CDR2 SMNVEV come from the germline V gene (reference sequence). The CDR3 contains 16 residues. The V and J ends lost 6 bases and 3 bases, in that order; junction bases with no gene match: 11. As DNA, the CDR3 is TGTGCCAGCAGCTTTTTGACAGGGGGGGCGGACACTGAAGCTTTCTTT. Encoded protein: CASSFLTGGADTEAFF.

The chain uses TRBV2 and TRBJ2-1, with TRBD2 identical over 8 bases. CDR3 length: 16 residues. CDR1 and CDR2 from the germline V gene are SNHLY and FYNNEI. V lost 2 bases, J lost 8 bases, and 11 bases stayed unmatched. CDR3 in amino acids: CASSEPPGLVLHEQFF. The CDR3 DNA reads TGTGCCAGCAGTGAACCTCCGGGACTAGTCTTGCATGAGCAGTTCTTC.

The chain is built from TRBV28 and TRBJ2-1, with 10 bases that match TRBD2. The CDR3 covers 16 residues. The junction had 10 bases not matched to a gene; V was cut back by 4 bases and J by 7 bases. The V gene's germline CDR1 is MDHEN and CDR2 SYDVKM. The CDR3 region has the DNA TGTGCCAGCAGTTCCATCGAGCGGGAGGGCCGAAATGAGCAGTTCTTC. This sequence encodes CASSSIEREGRNEQFF.

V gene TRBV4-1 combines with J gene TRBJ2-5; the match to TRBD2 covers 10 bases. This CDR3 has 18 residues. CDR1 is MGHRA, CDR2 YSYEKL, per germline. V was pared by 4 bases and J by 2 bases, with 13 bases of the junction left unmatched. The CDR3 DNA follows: TGCGCCAGCAGCCGCCAGATACCTAGCGGGGGCTCTCAAGAGACCCAGTACTTC. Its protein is CASSRQIPSGGSQETQYF.

The CDR3 sequence is CASSRVTGEGQPQHF. As DNA, the CDR3 is TGCGCCAGCAGCCGTGTGACAGGGGAGGGTCAGCCCCAGCATTTT. The chain recombines TRBV4-1 with TRBJ1-5; 8 bases fit TRBD1. This CDR3 is 15 amino acids long. The V and J ends lost 4 bases and 6 bases, in that order; junction bases with no gene match: 8. CDR1 is MGHRA and CDR2 is YSYEKL in the germline V gene.

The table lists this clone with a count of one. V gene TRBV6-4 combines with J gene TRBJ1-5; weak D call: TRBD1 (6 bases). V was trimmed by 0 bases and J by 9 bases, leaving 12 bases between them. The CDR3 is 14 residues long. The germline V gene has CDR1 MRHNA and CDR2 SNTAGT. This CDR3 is CASSDSPGQPPQHF. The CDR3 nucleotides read TGTGCCAGCAGTGACTCACCCGGACAGCCGCCCCAGCATTTT.